The text below deals with one T cell receptor beta chain. The entry originates in a study of blood T cell repertoires in COVID-19. Study context: From the United States, Italy and Spain came samples of acute and convalescent COVID-19. Sources were T cells, B-cell-depleted T cells, or PBMCs; the material itself was cDNA or gDNA.

How the authors handled the data: Nucleated cell counts were estimated from reference gene primer amplification. Assay used: immunoSEQ multiplex PCR; TCRdb lists only in-frame clones, some missing. The V and J calls and the clone size are those of that table, but D and trimming were determined from the DNA. Of roughly 100,000 clones listed, 70% to 90% are singletons. V lost 3 bases to trimming and J lost 6 bases, with 4 bases between them. The CDR3 loop spans 11 amino acids. CDR1 and CDR2 from the germline V gene are LGHNT and FRNRAP. The chain uses TRBV12-5 and TRBJ2-3; no firm D call. Material for sequencing was peripheral blood. This clonotype was sampled from a man over 45 with active COVID-19. The CDR3 sequence is CASGFRDTQYF. In DNA, the CDR3 is TGTGCTAGTGGTTTCAGGGATACGCAGTATTTT.